This TCR beta chain was profiled in a study of Tregs in tolerant kidney transplant recipients. V shed 7 bases, J shed 6 bases, and the junction held 1 base outside the gene matches. Germline V lookup: CDR1 SGHAT, CDR2 FQDESV (reference sequence). The CDR3 runs to 12 residues. For this clone: Its antigen is as yet unknown.

Unstimulated Tregs (CD4+CD25+CD127-) and CD4+CD25- non-Tregs were sorted from PBMCs. Regarding the study as a whole: Changing PCR primers prevented nucleotide comparison between some patients' samples. The most relevant donor-specific Treg TCRbeta repertoire apparently came from expansion with activated donor B cells. This study did not directly address biological reproducibility.

TCRdb's table, derived via immunoSEQ multiplex PCR, lists solely in-frame clones and lacks some. The table includes under 85,000 clones, about 89% detected once. The sequence came from a human donor who received a combined kidney and bone marrow transplant. The material sequenced was CD4+ T cells from blood, taken before the transplant. The genes are TRBV11-1 and TRBJ2-1, with TRBD2 identical over 9 bases. The CDR3 coding sequence is TGTGCCAGCACTAGCGGGACCAATGAGCAGTTCTTC. Its translation is CASTSGTNEQFF. Full variable domain (missing parts from reference TRBV11-1 and TRBJ2-1): EAEVAQSPRYKITEKSQAVAFWCDPISGHATLYWYRQILGQGPELLVQFQDESVVDDSQLPKDRFSAERLKGVDSTLKIQPAELGDSAMYLCASTSGTNEQFFGPGTRLTVL.